The next 26 T cell receptor beta chains were all read from a single sample in a study of blood T cell repertoires in COVID-19. Sequencing was performed with immunoSEQ multiplex PCR; in TCRdb, only in-frame clones are kept and a portion is missing. The sample has roughly 190,000 clones, approximately 91% seen once. Input material: peripheral blood. These receptors were collected from a woman aged 35 to 49 who had recovered from COVID-19.

This clone was counted a few times. This rearrangement joins TRBV28 to TRBJ1-4; 7 bases match TRBD1. V lost 2 bases and J lost 3; bases outside the gene matches: 3. This CDR3 contains 15 residues. Germline-derived CDR1 and CDR2 are MDHEN and SYDVKM. The CDR3, as DNA: TGTGCCAGCAGTTTAGGCGGGACAGCTAATGAAAAACTGTTTTTT. Protein: CASSLGGTANEKLFF.

The rearrangement uses TRBV30 and TRBJ1-2, with TRBD1 identical over 7 bases. Unmatched junction bases numbered 9, after V lost 4 bases and J lost 4 bases. Looked up from germline, CDR1 is GTSNPN and CDR2 is SVGIG (reference sequence). This CDR3 region has 14 residues. CDR3 sequence (DNA): TGTGCCTGGATCACTACAGGGGTGATCTATGGCTACACCTTC. Translation gives CAWITTGVIYGYTF.

V is TRBV18 and J is TRBJ2-7; 8 bases are shared with TRBD2. This CDR3 region has 15 residues. In germline, CDR1 is KGHSH, CDR2 LQKENI. Trimming at V came to 3 bases and at J to 3 bases, leaving 7 bases not matched to a gene. The CDR3: CASSPDGGGIYEQYF. The CDR3 DNA sequence: TGTGCCAGCTCACCCGATGGCGGGGGGATCTACGAGCAGTACTTC.

This clone was recorded a few times. This chain links TRBV14 with TRBJ2-5; D possibly corresponds to TRBD2 (6 bases). CDR3 length equals 16 residues. The germline V gene encodes CDR1 SGHDN and CDR2 FVKESK. V lost 2 bases and J lost 2, with 15 bases in between. CDR3 amino acids: CASSQLYLAPQETQYF. As DNA, the CDR3 is TGTGCCAGCAGCCAACTTTATCTAGCGCCACAAGAGACCCAGTACTTC. Together with reference TRBV14 and TRBJ2-5, the CDR3 gives the full variable domain: EAGVTQFPSHSVIEKGQTVTLRCDPISGHDNLYWYRRVMGKEIKFLLHFVKESKQDESGMPNNRFLAERTGGTYSTLKVQPAELEDSGVYFCASSQLYLAPQETQYFGPGTRLLVL.

This clone was seen just once. The V and J genes are TRBV5-6 and TRBJ1-2; 7 bases match TRBD1. Germline V gene lookup returns CDR1 SGHDT and CDR2 YYEEEE. The CDR3 contains 13 residues. With V trimmed by 2 bases and J by 8 bases, 6 bases remained unmatched. The CDR3 DNA follows: TGTGCCAGCAGCTTTGAGGGGGCGTACGGCTACACCTTC. Encoded protein: CASSFEGAYGYTF.

This rearrangement joins TRBV29-1 to TRBJ1-1; D might be TRBD1 (6 bases). Deletions cut 3 bases from V and 0 bases from J, with 8 bases between. Germline CDR1 reads SQVTM; CDR2 reads ANQGSEA. This CDR3 comprises 13 residues. The CDR3 DNA is TGCAGCGTTGACAACAGGGTGAACACTGAAGCTTTCTTT. Translated: CSVDNRVNTEAFF.

V usage is TRBV6-1 and J usage is TRBJ1-1; D is undetermined. Germline lookup yields CDR1 MNHNS and CDR2 SASEGT. This CDR3 comprises 14 residues. Trimming took off 0 bases at V and 3 bases at J, with 8 bases between the two ends. CDR3 residues: CASSEASGDTEAFF. As DNA, the CDR3 is TGTGCCAGCAGTGAAGCGTCGGGTGACACTGAAGCTTTCTTT.

J is TRBJ2-3 and V is TRBV7-9, with D uncertain. From germline, CDR1 is SEHNR and CDR2 FQNEAQ (reference sequence). This CDR3 region has 12 residues. V lost 6 bases, J lost 10 bases, and 14 bases lay in between. As DNA, the CDR3 is TGTGCCAGCAGTTTTGACTCTCCCCCGCAGTATTTT. Translating it yields CASSFDSPPQYF. The entire variable domain, with the rest obtained from reference TRBV7-9 and TRBJ2-3, is as follows: DTGVSQNPRHKITKRGQNVTFRCDPISEHNRLYWYRQTLGQGPEFLTYFQNEAQLEKSRLLSDRFSAERPKGSFSTLEIQRTEQGDSAMYLCASSFDSPPQYFGPGTRLTVL.

This clone was counted only a few times. The CDR3 region has the DNA TGTGCCAGCAGTATGGGACAGGAGCAGTACTTC. Protein: CASSMGQEQYF. The chain couples TRBV6-5 to TRBJ2-7; 7 nucleotides line up with TRBD1. The length of the CDR3 is 11 residues. The germline CDR1 and CDR2 sequences are MNHEY and SVGAGI. V lost 5 bases, J lost 7 bases, and 2 bases stayed unmatched.

The chain carries TRBV6-1 and TRBJ1-1; D is perhaps TRBD1 (5 bases). V lost 1 base and J 1 base, leaving 10 bases between the germline ends. This CDR3 has 15 residues. Germline CDR1 and CDR2: MNHNS and SASEGT. Here the CDR3 reads CASSEGGPPNTEAFF. CDR3 DNA: TGTGCCAGCAGTGAAGGGGGCCCACCGAACACTGAAGCTTTCTTT.

The chain couples TRBV24-1 to TRBJ2-1; 8 bases agree with TRBD1. With V trimmed by 4 bases and J by 7 bases, 17 bases remained unmatched. Germline values: CDR1 KGHDR, CDR2 SFDVKD. The CDR3 spans 18 residues. The CDR3 loop is CATSDTGTGFPRSNEQFF. Here the CDR3 DNA reads TGTGCCACCAGTGACACCGGGACAGGTTTTCCTAGATCTAATGAGCAGTTCTTC.

The chain carries TRBV13 and TRBJ1-2; possible D gene TRBD1, 6 bases. CDR1 PRHDT and CDR2 FYEKMQ come from the germline V gene (reference sequence). V dropped 0 bases and J dropped 5 bases, with 13 bases sitting between them. CDR3 length equals 15 residues. The CDR3 spells CASSLGPAGEYGYTF. In nucleotides, the CDR3 is TGTGCCAGCAGCTTAGGTCCGGCAGGGGAATATGGCTACACCTTC. Together with reference TRBV13 and TRBJ1-2, the CDR3 gives the full variable domain: AAGVIQSPRHLIKEKRETATLKCYPIPRHDTVYWYQQGPGQDPQFLISFYEKMQSDKGSIPDRFSAQQFSDYHSELNMSSLELGDSALYFCASSLGPAGEYGYTFGSGTRLTVV.

The chain recombines TRBV20-1 with TRBJ2-5, with TRBD2 matching 8 bases. CDR3 length equals 15 residues. Germline V gene data show CDR1 as DFQATT and CDR2 as SNEGSKA (reference sequence). The ends lost 3 bases at V and 7 bases at J; junction bases unmatched: 13. In DNA, the CDR3 is TGCAGTGCTAGTCGCGCGGGAGGCCGGGAGGGGACCCAGTACTTC. Residues: CSASRAGGREGTQYF.

The chain couples TRBV5-1 to TRBJ1-5; TRBD1 aligns across 7 bases. The CDR3 is made up of 16 amino acids. Germline V CDR1 and CDR2: SGHRS, YFSETQ. With V trimmed by 0 bases and J by 4 bases, 7 bases remained unmatched. The CDR3 DNA reads TGCGCCAGCAGCTTGGAAGGGGGCGCGTGGAATCAGCCCCAGCATTTT. Amino acids: CASSLEGGAWNQPQHF. The full variable domain, rest sourced from reference TRBV5-1 and TRBJ1-5, is KAGVTQTPRYLIKTRGQQVTLSCSPISGHRSVSWYQQTPGQGLQFLFEYFSETQRNKGNFPGRFSGRQFSNSRSEMNVSTLELGDSALYLCASSLEGGAWNQPQHFGDGTRLSIL.

The chain couples TRBV28 to TRBJ2-2; D ambiguous. This CDR3 is 13 amino acids long. CDR1 MDHEN and CDR2 SYDVKM come from the germline V gene. V lost 5 bases, J lost 4 bases, and 8 bases lay in between. The CDR3: CASSVQSTGELFF. The CDR3 DNA sequence: TGTGCCAGCAGTGTACAAAGCACCGGGGAGCTGTTTTTT.

The genes are TRBV6-1 and TRBJ2-1; D ambiguous. Trimming took off 0 bases at V and 8 bases at J, with 17 bases between the two ends. The germline CDR1 and CDR2 sequences are MNHNS and SASEGT. The CDR3 contains 16 residues. The CDR3 bases are TGTGCCAGCAGTGAAGCGCTTCTATTGGTCTCCCATGAGCAGTTCTTC. Translating gives CASSEALLLVSHEQFF.

The chain carries TRBV6-6 and TRBJ2-3; 11 bases align to TRBD2. Unmatched junction bases numbered 6, after V lost 6 bases and J lost 4 bases. Germline-derived CDR1 and CDR2 are MNHNY and SVGAGI (reference sequence). This CDR3 has 15 residues. The CDR3 is CASRLAGGPADTQYF. The CDR3 region has the DNA TGTGCCAGCAGATTAGCGGGAGGGCCTGCAGATACGCAGTATTTT.

The chain uses TRBV28 and TRBJ1-2, with a possible D match to TRBD1 (6 bases). Between the trimmed V and J ends, which lost 6 bases and 7 bases, there was a span of 21 bases. From germline, CDR1 is MDHEN and CDR2 SYDVKM. The CDR3 extends over 15 amino acids. The CDR3 nucleotides are TGTGCCAGCAGAACACCACACACAGGGTTTACTGGCTACACCTTC. As protein: CASRTPHTGFTGYTF.

This chain connects TRBV5-6 to TRBJ1-6; TRBD1 might be the D (6 bases). The V end lost 2 bases, the J end lost 7 bases, and 13 bases lay between the germline ends. This CDR3 has 15 residues. CDR1 and CDR2 (germline): SGHDT, YYEEEE. The CDR3 region has the DNA TGTGCCAGCAGCTTCGGGGGGCTGGGGAATTCACCCCTCCACTTT. It yields the protein CASSFGGLGNSPLHF.

The rearrangement joins TRBV19 to TRBJ1-5, with D perhaps matching TRBD1 (5 bases). In germline, CDR1 is LNHDA, CDR2 SQIVND (reference sequence). The ends were cut back, 10 bases at V and 5 bases at J, with 18 bases in the middle. The length of the CDR3 is 14 residues. The CDR3 region has the DNA TGTGCCACTGAGCCGCGGTTAGGGGATCAGCCCCAGCATTTT. Protein: CATEPRLGDQPQHF.

The chain joins TRBV7-8 to TRBJ2-5, with D uncertain. The V end lost 1 base, the J end lost 5 bases, and 17 bases lay between the germline ends. Germline V gene data show CDR1 as SGHVS and CDR2 as FQNEAQ. This CDR3 contains 16 residues. The CDR3: CASSLGAGLRPETQYF. DNA for the CDR3: TGTGCCAGCAGCTTAGGGGCAGGCCTTCGCCCGGAGACCCAGTACTTC. The full variable domain, in which reference TRBV7-8 and TRBJ2-5 provide the parts outside the CDR3, is GAGVSQSPRYKVAKRGQDVALRCDPISGHVSLFWYQQALGQGPEFLTYFQNEAQLDKSGLPSDRFFAERPEGSVSTLKIQRTQQEDSAVYLCASSLGAGLRPETQYFGPGTRLLVL.

The gene calls are TRBV2 and TRBJ1-2; D perhaps matches TRBD1 (6 bases). Germline CDR1 and CDR2: SNHLY and FYNNEI. The V end was cut by 8 bases, the J end by 8 bases, with 21 bases between. The CDR3 has 14 residues. CDR3 amino acids: CASHPTEGVRGYTF. CDR3 nucleotides: TGTGCCAGCCACCCGACCGAGGGGGTGCGGGGCTACACCTTC.

This clone was picked up one time. The chain combines TRBV9 with TRBJ2-3, with 12 bases aligning to TRBD2. In germline, CDR1 is SGDLS, CDR2 YYNGEE. V gave up 4 bases and J gave up 6 bases; unmatched junction bases: 12. This CDR3 is built from 17 residues. The CDR3 DNA reads TGTGCCAGCAGCCCCCCCGGACTAGCGGGGATCGGGGATACGCAGTATTTT. Its translation is CASSPPGLAGIGDTQYF. The variable domain in full, with the rest retrieved from reference TRBV9 and TRBJ2-3, is DSGVTQTPKHLITATGQRVTLRCSPRSGDLSVYWYQQSLDQGLQFLIQYYNGEERAKGNILERFSAQQFPDLHSELNLSSLELGDSALYFCASSPPGLAGIGDTQYFGPGTRLTVL.

V and J are TRBV12-3 or TRBV12-4 and TRBJ2-7, with unresolved D. The CDR3 spans 12 residues. Trimming left V 2 bases short and J 9 bases short, with 11 bases between. CDR3 region: CASSLSMAVQYF. CDR3 DNA sequence: TGTGCCAGCAGTTTATCAATGGCTGTGCAGTACTTC.

The chain carries TRBV19 and TRBJ2-5; D is perhaps TRBD1 (6 bases). The V gene's germline CDR1 is LNHDA and CDR2 SQIVND (reference sequence). The CDR3 length is 15 residues. Between the trimmed V and J ends, which lost 2 bases and 5 bases, there was a span of 15 bases. The CDR3 DNA is TGTGCCAGTAGTATAAGCAGGGGCATGGGCGAGACCCAGTACTTC. Protein: CASSISRGMGETQYF.

This clone is a singleton in its sample. The V gene is TRBV7-9, the J gene TRBJ2-1; 12 bases agree with TRBD1. This CDR3 comprises 18 residues. Germline V gives CDR1 SEHNR, CDR2 FQNEAQ (reference sequence). J was trimmed by 7 bases and V by 5 bases; bases with no gene match: 15. This chain's CDR3 is CASSPGPLGQGARNEQFF. The CDR3 DNA follows: TGTGCCAGCAGCCCAGGCCCGTTGGGACAGGGGGCGAGGAATGAGCAGTTCTTC.